This T cell receptor (beta chain) emerged from a study of T cell changes during pregnancy in multiple sclerosis. Sequenced by immunoSEQ multiplex PCR; TCRdb stores in-frame clones only, minus some. Counted here are about 60,000 clones, around 92% occurring once; the ten biggest clones make up over 0.8%. With V trimmed by 5 bases and J by 5 bases, 10 bases remained unmatched. Germline assignment: CDR1 SGHTA and CDR2 FQGNSA. The CDR3 is made up of 15 amino acids. The sample here was peripheral blood, taken in the first trimester of pregnancy. This clonotype was sampled from a female donor with multiple sclerosis, enrolled in a pregnancy study. V is TRBV7-2 and J is TRBJ1-1; TRBD1 aligns across 8 bases. Here the CDR3 reads CASSARTGSKTEAFF. The CDR3 nucleotides are TGTGCCAGCAGCGCCCGGACAGGGAGTAAGACTGAAGCTTTCTTT.